This TCR beta chain was obtained from a study of OX40 agonist ivuxolimab in advanced cancers. Repertoires were generated with immunoSEQ multiplex PCR, while TCRdb's copy carries only in-frame clones and drops some. This sample has fewer than 40,000 clones, with approximately 80% found just once. This CDR3 has 13 amino acids. Germline CDR1 and CDR2: MNHEY and SMNVEV (reference sequence). V gave up 1 base and J gave up 7 bases, with 10 bases separating them. This specimen consisted of CD4+ or CD8+ T cells sorted from blood, obtained in a trial of the OX40 agonist ivuxolimab. V and J are TRBV27 and TRBJ1-2, with a weak D call TRBD1 (6 bases). The source of this sequence is an adult with an advanced solid tumor such as melanoma, head and neck, liver or kidney cancer. The CDR3 nucleotides are TGTGCCAGCAGTTTATTCCCAGGGGCTGGCTACACCTTC. Residues: CASSLFPGAGYTF.